The 11 T cell receptor beta chains below were found in one sample sequenced in a study of ipilimumab plus nivolumab after autologous stem cell transplantation. Data came from immunoSEQ multiplex PCR; TCRdb stores just in-frame clones and leaves some out. The table has 15,000 to 20,000 clones, 70% to 90% seen once. The sample here was PBMCs, taken in a trial of ipilimumab plus nivolumab as post-transplant consolidation. The source of these receptors is a male donor with diffuse large B-cell lymphoma.

The V and J genes are TRBV6-1 and TRBJ2-3; possible D gene TRBD2, 7 bases. Germline V gives CDR1 MNHNS, CDR2 SASEGT. Trimming left V 6 bases short and J 8 bases short, with 12 bases between. The CDR3 loop spans 12 amino acids. The CDR3 DNA sequence: TGTGCCAGCAGCGGGGGGCGGGTTACGCAGTATTTT. Translating gives CASSGGRVTQYF.

This rearrangement joins TRBV23-1 to TRBJ2-3, with 9 bases lining up with TRBD1. TRBV23-1 is noted as an ORF with a role that remains uncertain. There are 16 residues in the CDR3. Germline trimming cut 2 bases from V and 3 bases from J; bases unmatched to any gene: 6. CDR3 in DNA: TGCGCCAGCAGTCAACCACAGGGGGCATGGACAGATACGCAGTATTTT. It encodes CASSQPQGAWTDTQYF.

The chain carries TRBV5-6 and TRBJ2-7, with D hard to call. This CDR3 is 15 amino acids long. Germline V gene lookup returns CDR1 SGHDT and CDR2 YYEEEE. The germline V and J ends were trimmed by 0 bases and 3 bases, with 13 bases remaining between them. The CDR3 DNA follows: TGTGCCAGCAGCTTGGCGGCAGGTGGGAACTACGAGCAGTACTTC. Translating gives CASSLAAGGNYEQYF.

The chain employs TRBV10-1 and TRBJ1-5; no definite D call. V was shortened by 11 bases and J by 2 bases, with 19 bases between the two germline ends. The CDR3 runs to 15 residues. Looked up from germline, CDR1 is WNHNN and CDR2 is SYGVQD (reference sequence). The chain's CDR3 is CAGPRGPRGNQPQHF. As DNA, the CDR3 is TGCGCCGGTCCTAGAGGACCCCGGGGCAATCAGCCCCAGCATTTT.

The chain is built from TRBV7-9 and TRBJ1-6; the D gene is possibly TRBD1 (6 bases). The CDR3 totals 13 residues. V was cut by 2 bases and J by 10 bases, with 9 bases left in between. Per the germline V gene, CDR1 is SEHNR and CDR2 is FQNEAQ (reference sequence). CDR3 DNA sequence: TGTGCCAGCAGCTTAAACAGGGAATCACCCCTCCACTTT. This codes for CASSLNRESPLHF.

J is TRBJ2-7 and V is TRBV4-3; 10 bases are a match to TRBD1. J was trimmed by 4 bases and V by 0 bases; bases with no gene match: 6. From germline, CDR1 is LGHNA and CDR2 YSLEER. The CDR3 is 16 amino acids. The CDR3 here is CASSQDLGQGLYEQYF. CDR3 DNA: TGCGCCAGCAGCCAAGATCTGGGACAGGGGTTATACGAGCAGTACTTC.

CDR3 region: CASSLGASGIAEQYF. The CDR3 DNA reads TGTGCCAGCAGCCTGGGGGCTAGCGGGATAGCCGAGCAGTACTTC. The chain combines TRBV4-2 with TRBJ2-5; 9 bases are a match to TRBD2. The DNA end favors TRBJ2-7, so the J call may be wrong. CDR3 length: 15 residues. From germline, CDR1 is LGHNA and CDR2 YNFKEQ.

V usage is TRBV30 and J usage is TRBJ1-1; D is unclear. The CDR3 is 13 residues long. Trimming stripped 2 bases from V and 0 bases from J, with 7 bases between. Germline CDR1 and CDR2: GTSNPN and SVGIG (reference sequence). In nucleotides, the CDR3 is TGTGCCTGGAGTAAGGAAATGAACACTGAAGCTTTCTTT. It translates to CAWSKEMNTEAFF.

This chain links TRBV11-2 with TRBJ1-1, with a weak D call TRBD1 (5 bases). This CDR3 comprises 15 residues. The V end was cut by 1 base, the J end by 5 bases, with 14 bases between. Germline lookup yields CDR1 SGHAT and CDR2 FQNNGV. As DNA, the CDR3 is TGTGCCAGCAGCTTAGGGCGGGGGGTGTGGACTGAAGCTTTCTTT. It specifies CASSLGRGVWTEAFF.

The rearrangement uses TRBV11-1 and TRBJ1-2, with 8 bases that match TRBD1. The CDR3 runs to 13 residues. Germline CDR1 and CDR2: SGHAT and FQDESV (reference sequence). V lost 5 bases and J lost 2; bases outside the gene matches: 1. The CDR3 DNA reads as TGTGCCAGCAGCGCAGGGGGCAACTATGGCTACACCTTC. Translating it yields CASSAGGNYGYTF.

The rearrangement uses TRBV28 and TRBJ1-6; 7 bases line up with TRBD1. Trimming at V came to 9 bases and at J to 5 bases, leaving 4 bases not matched to a gene. CDR3 length: 13 residues. Germline CDR1 reads MDHEN; CDR2 reads SYDVKM. In nucleotides, the CDR3 is TGTGCCAGTGTGGACAGGAATAATTCACCCCTCCACTTT. Translation: CASVDRNNSPLHF.